This TCR beta chain was sequenced for a study of immune cell composition in non-small cell lung cancer. Only in-frame clones appear in the TCRdb table, and some are missing; sequencing was by immunoSEQ multiplex PCR. The profile shows over 5,500 clones, around 80% of them singletons. This CDR3 spans 14 amino acids. V lost 6 bases and J 7 bases, leaving 13 bases between the germline ends. Germline CDR1 SEHNR, CDR2 FQNEAQ (reference sequence). The genes are TRBV7-9 and TRBJ1-6; D unresolved. This receptor was identified in a human donor with non-small cell lung cancer. Sample: lung tumor tissue. CDR3 coding DNA: TGTGCCAGCAGAAAGGCGGGCAGGAATTCACCCCTCCACTTT. It specifies CASRKAGRNSPLHF.